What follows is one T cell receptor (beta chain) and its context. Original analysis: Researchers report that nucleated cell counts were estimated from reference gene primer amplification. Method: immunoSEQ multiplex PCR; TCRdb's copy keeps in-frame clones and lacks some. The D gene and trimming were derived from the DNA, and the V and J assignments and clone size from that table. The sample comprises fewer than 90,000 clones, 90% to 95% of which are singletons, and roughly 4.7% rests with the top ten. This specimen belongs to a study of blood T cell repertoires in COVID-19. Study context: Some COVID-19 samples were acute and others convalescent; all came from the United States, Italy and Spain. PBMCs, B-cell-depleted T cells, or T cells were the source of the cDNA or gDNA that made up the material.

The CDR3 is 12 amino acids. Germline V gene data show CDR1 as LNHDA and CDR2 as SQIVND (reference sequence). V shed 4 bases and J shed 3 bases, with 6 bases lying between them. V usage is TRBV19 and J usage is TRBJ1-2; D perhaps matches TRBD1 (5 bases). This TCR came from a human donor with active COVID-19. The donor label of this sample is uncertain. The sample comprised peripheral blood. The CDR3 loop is CASSKGDYGYTF. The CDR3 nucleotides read TGTGCCAGTAGTAAAGGGGACTATGGCTACACCTTC.